This T cell receptor beta chain stems from a study of blood T cell repertoires in COVID-19. Study at large: Material from acute and convalescent COVID-19 was sourced from the United States, Italy and Spain. PBMCs, B-cell-depleted T cells, or T cells were the source of the cDNA or gDNA that made up the material.

Looked up from germline, CDR1 is SEHNR and CDR2 is FQNEAQ (reference sequence). Trimming pared 4 bases from V and 4 bases from J, leaving 17 bases between. The CDR3 runs to 16 residues. Profiling relied on immunoSEQ multiplex PCR, and the TCRdb table lists in-frame clones only, not all of them. The sample has some 320,000 clones, over 85% seen once. Self-reported history from a screening survey and questionnaire set each donor's cohort. Symptom resolution, clearance, or two negative PCRs marked the recovered donors of Cohort 3. The chain joins TRBV7-9 to TRBJ1-3; D is unresolved. The sequence was collected from a man aged 55 to 69 who had recovered from COVID-19. The material sequenced was PBMCs or T cells enriched from blood (not recorded which). CDR3 in DNA: TGTGCCAGCAGCTCCCGAGGTATTGCTGCGGGAAACACCATATATTTT. Amino acid sequence: CASSSRGIAAGNTIYF.